Presented here are 13 T cell receptor beta chains from one specimen sequenced in a study of Ad26.COV2.S vaccination and SARS-CoV-2 variants. Stated treatment: 15 to 20 received Ad26.COV2.S at low or high dose, single or two shots; about 5 received placebo; per-sample allocation not given. The samples date from day 63 after the first vaccine or placebo injection. Repertoires were generated with immunoSEQ multiplex PCR, while TCRdb's copy carries only in-frame clones and drops some. The profile shows about 350,000 clones, about 85% of them singletons. The material sequenced was peripheral blood, taken in a trial of Ad26.COV2.S vaccine versus placebo. Source of these receptors: a person between 18 and 65 years old who received the Ad26.COV2.S COVID-19 vaccine or a placebo.

J is TRBJ1-2 and V is TRBV5-8; tentative D call: TRBD1 (6 bases). Between the trimmed V and J ends, which lost 2 bases and 5 bases, there was a span of 10 bases. Germline V gives CDR1 SGHTS, CDR2 YDEGEE. The CDR3 consists of 13 residues. The CDR3: CASSFGQIYGYTF. The DNA for the CDR3 is TGTGCCAGCAGCTTTGGACAGATTTATGGCTACACCTTC. The full variable domain, rest sourced from reference TRBV5-8 and TRBJ1-2, is EAGVTQSPTHLIKTRGQQATLRCSPISGHTSVYWYQQALGLGLQFLLWYDEGEERNRGNFPPRFSGRQFPNYSSELNVNALELEDSALYLCASSFGQIYGYTFGSGTRLTVV.

This chain uses TRBV3-1 (or the pseudogene TRBV3-2) with TRBJ1-2; 9 positions agree with TRBD1. Germline CDR1 reads LGHDT; CDR2 reads YNNKEL (reference sequence). Unmatched junction bases numbered 10, after V lost 6 bases and J lost 2 bases. The CDR3 consists of 16 residues. The CDR3 spells CASRNRGLILNYGYTF. Written as DNA, the CDR3 is TGTGCCAGCAGGAACAGGGGGCTCATCCTCAACTATGGCTACACCTTC.

The chain employs TRBV5-4 and TRBJ2-2, with TRBD1 matching 7 bases. The junction had 3 bases not matched to a gene; V was cut back by 3 bases and J by 4 bases. CDR3 length: 14 residues. Germline lookup yields CDR1 SGHNT and CDR2 YYREEE (reference sequence). For the CDR3, the DNA is TGTGCCAGCAGCTGGGACAGACCCACCGGGGAGCTGTTTTTT. Translated, it gives CASSWDRPTGELFF.

CDR3: CASRQDRDNSPLHF. CDR3 sequence (DNA): TGTGCCAGCAGGCAGGACAGGGACAATTCACCCCTCCACTTT. The J gene is TRBJ1-6, the V gene TRBV7-2, with 8 bases matching TRBD1. CDR1 SGHTA and CDR2 FQGNSA come from the germline V gene. The CDR3 length is 14 residues. Trimming at V came to 6 bases and at J to 7 bases, leaving 5 bases not matched to a gene.

This chain joins TRBV12-3 or TRBV12-4 and TRBJ2-3, with D possibly matching TRBD2 (6 bases). The V end was cut by 0 bases, the J end by 14 bases, with 15 bases between. This CDR3 is 13 amino acids long. The CDR3 loop is CASSLAAGWGLYF. The DNA of the CDR3 is TGTGCCAGCAGTTTAGCGGCGGGATGGGGTCTGTATTTT.

This chain connects TRBV3-1 (or the pseudogene TRBV3-2) to TRBJ1-5; 7 nucleotides match TRBD1. V lost 1 base and J lost 2; bases outside the gene matches: 5. Germline lookup yields CDR1 LGHDT and CDR2 YNNKEL (reference sequence). There are 16 residues in the CDR3. DNA of the CDR3: TGTGCCAGCAGCCAAGGAGGGGGCGGGGGCAATCAGCCCCAGCATTTT. Amino acid sequence: CASSQGGGGGNQPQHF.

The chain links TRBV7-2 to TRBJ1-5; D uncertain. The V gene's germline CDR1 is SGHTA and CDR2 FQGNSA. V lost 5 bases and J 4 bases, leaving 15 bases between the germline ends. The length of the CDR3 is 15 residues. In DNA, the CDR3 is TGTGCCAGCAGCCCCGGGTGGGTTTTTAATCAGCCCCAGCATTTT. Amino acid sequence: CASSPGWVFNQPQHF. The whole variable domain, filled in from reference TRBV7-2 and TRBJ1-5, reads GAGVSQSPSNKVTEKGKDVELRCDPISGHTALYWYRQSLGQGLEFLIYFQGNSAPDKSGLPSDRFSAERTGGSVSTLTIQRTQQEDSAVYLCASSPGWVFNQPQHFGDGTRLSIL.

V gene TRBV2 combines with J gene TRBJ2-1; 7 bases are a match to TRBD2. The ends lost 7 bases at V and 7 bases at J; junction bases unmatched: 13. The V gene's germline CDR1 is SNHLY and CDR2 FYNNEI. There are 15 residues in the CDR3. The CDR3 is CASTLRTGGGNEQFF. DNA for the CDR3: TGTGCCAGCACCCTCCGAACGGGAGGTGGGAATGAGCAGTTCTTC.

This clone was picked up many times. The same CDR3 arises from other DNA sequences in this sample as well. This chain links TRBV20-1 with TRBJ2-3, with 12 bases fitting TRBD2. This CDR3 spans 17 amino acids. The J segment lost 1 base and the V segment lost 3 bases, leaving 8 bases of the junction unmatched. CDR1 is DFQATT, CDR2 SNEGSKA, per germline (reference sequence). For the CDR3, the DNA is TGCAGTGCTAGTACGGCTAGCGGGGGGGCTGGCACAGATACGCAGTATTTT. Translating gives CSASTASGGAGTDTQYF.

V is TRBV12-3 or TRBV12-4 and J is TRBJ1-4; D is ambiguous. With 4 bases removed from V and 14 bases from J, the gap between germline ends came to 14 bases. The CDR3 is 12 amino acids. For the CDR3, the DNA is TGTGCCAGCAGTTCGTTGGCGGATGACCTGTTTTTT. Its protein product is CASSSLADDLFF.

The gene calls are TRBV11-2 and TRBJ2-3; D is undetermined. The CDR3 is made up of 11 amino acids. Germline V CDR1 and CDR2: SGHAT, FQNNGV. Trimming took 5 bases from V and 4 from J, leaving 4 bases between them. The CDR3 spells CASSDSDTQYF. Written as DNA, the CDR3 is TGTGCCAGCAGCGACTCAGATACGCAGTATTTT.

The chain employs TRBV9 and TRBJ2-1; 8 nucleotides match TRBD2. Trimming cost V 4 bases and J 10 bases; bases outside gene matches: 4. The CDR3 is 12 residues long. Germline CDR1 reads SGDLS; CDR2 reads YYNGEE. The CDR3 here is CASSPRTSEQFF. For the CDR3, the DNA is TGTGCCAGCAGCCCCCGGACTAGCGAGCAGTTCTTC.

The chain has TRBV14 and TRBJ1-1; D uncertain. The CDR3 is 16 amino acids. Germline V gene lookup returns CDR1 SGHDN and CDR2 FVKESK. With 4 bases removed from V and 5 bases from J, the gap between germline ends came to 20 bases. The CDR3 DNA sequence: TGTGCCAGCAGCCGAAGAACCTACGGGGTTGGAACTGAAGCTTTCTTT. It encodes CASSRRTYGVGTEAFF.